Listed below are T cell receptor beta chains from one sample, sequenced in a study of identical twins. MiXCR, run by TCRdb on the 5' RACE reads, gives a single entry per CDR3 protein. Found here are about 490,000 distinct CDR3 sequences, around 15% of them singletons; the top ten hold around 0.48%. These data also formed part of another study, on yellow fever vaccine responses in identical twins.

Sample: CD4+ T cells sorted from blood. These receptors came from a woman between 18 and 29 years old in good health. CDR3s include the opening cysteine and the closing phenylalanine or tryptophan. D genes are given only for firm matches. Clone size is not always given. Where it is, it says once, few, many or a class for expanded clones.

size	D	J	V	CDR3	DNA
-	-	TRBJ2-5	TRBV29-1	CSVDGSKETQYF	TGCAGCGTTGATGGCAGTAAGGAGACCCAGTACTTC
-	-	TRBJ2-1	TRBV27	CASSLGRKLYNEQFF	TGTGCCAGCAGTTTAGGGCGGAAACTCTACAATGAGCAGTTCTTC
few	-	TRBJ1-4	TRBV5-1	CASSSGHPEKLFF	TGCGCCAGCAGCTCAGGACACCCTGAAAAACTGTTTTTT
few	-	TRBJ2-1	TRBV7-2	CASSYRDYNEQFF	TGTGCCAGCAGCTACCGGGACTACAATGAGCAGTTCTTC
few	TRBD2	TRBJ2-1	TRBV20-1	CSARDREGPYNEQFF	TGCAGTGCTAGAGATAGGGAGGGCCCCTACAATGAGCAGTTCTTC
-	-	TRBJ1-1	TRBV18	CASSPPSGGLVTEAFF	TGTGCCAGCTCACCACCTTCCGGGGGGCTAGTCACTGAAGCTTTCTTT
-	TRBD2	TRBJ2-7	TRBV20-1	CSAYPTSGRARNEQYF	TGCAGTGCTTACCCGACGAGCGGGAGGGCGAGGAACGAGCAGTACTTC
-	TRBD2	TRBJ2-3	TRBV12-3/TRBV12-4	CASSLALAGAHTQYF	TGTGCCAGCAGTTTAGCCCTAGCGGGAGCACATACGCAGTATTTT
few	TRBD1	TRBJ2-7	TRBV10-3	CAATRTGSSYEQYF	TGTGCCGCGACTAGGACAGGGAGCTCCTACGAGCAGTACTTC
few	-	TRBJ2-1	TRBV10-3	CAITRVGQPNEQFF	TGTGCCATCACTCGGGTCGGGCAGCCCAATGAGCAGTTCTTC
many	-	TRBJ2-5	TRBV14	CASSQEGRVQETQYF	TGTGCCAGCAGCCAAGAAGGGCGGGTTCAAGAGACCCAGTACTTC
few	TRBD2	TRBJ2-3	TRBV5-1	CASSWGLADGDTQYF	TGCGCCAGCAGTTGGGGACTAGCGGATGGAGATACGCAGTATTTT
-	-	TRBJ2-7	TRBV11-2	CASSLEGTPIYEQYF	TGTGCCAGCAGCTTGGAAGGGACCCCAATCTACGAGCAGTACTTC
-	TRBD2	TRBJ2-3	TRBV29-1	CSVVLLAGGPLDTQYF	TGCAGCGTTGTATTGCTAGCGGGAGGGCCGTTAGATACGCAGTATTTT
many	TRBD1	TRBJ1-4	TRBV4-1	CASSQTPGQSNEKLFF	TGCGCCAGCAGCCAAACGCCGGGACAGTCTAATGAAAAACTGTTTTTT
-	TRBD2	TRBJ2-3	TRBV18	CASSLQVGRRLAERTDTQYF	TGTGCCAGCTCGCTACAAGTAGGGCGCCGACTAGCGGAACGCACAGATACGCAGTATTTT
-	-	TRBJ2-3	TRBV7-9	CASSGRTARSTDTQYF	TGTGCCAGCAGCGGCAGGACCGCCAGAAGCACAGATACGCAGTATTTT
-	-	TRBJ1-2	TRBV12-3/TRBV12-4	CASCPTLGHRLLANYGYTF	TGTGCCAGCTGTCCTACCCTGGGACACCGACTACTAGCTAACTATGGCTACACCTTC
few	-	TRBJ1-3	TRBV29-1	CSVPILNTIYF	TGCAGCGTACCCATTCTAAACACCATATATTTT
-	-	TRBJ1-1	TRBV15	CATSREHGSTEAFF	TGTGCCACCAGCAGGGAGCATGGGAGCACTGAAGCTTTCTTT
-	-	TRBJ1-6	TRBV7-2	CASSLAWWPLHF	TGTGCCAGCAGCTTAGCGTGGTGGCCCCTCCACTTT
-	-	TRBJ1-1	TRBV3-1	CASSYGTGNTEAFF	TGTGCCAGCAGCTACGGGACGGGGAACACTGAAGCTTTCTTT
-	TRBD1	TRBJ2-1	TRBV12-3/TRBV12-4	CASSDRGADYNEQFF	TGTGCCAGCAGCGACAGGGGTGCTGACTACAATGAGCAGTTCTTC
few	TRBD2	TRBJ2-1	TRBV2	CASSGEVGLAGAEQFF	TGTGCCAGCAGTGGGGAGGTGGGACTAGCGGGAGCTGAGCAGTTCTTC
-	-	TRBJ2-5	TRBV19	CASSKPLGGLGQETQYF	TGTGCCAGTAGTAAACCCTTGGGTGGGCTAGGCCAAGAGACCCAGTACTTC
few	TRBD2	TRBJ2-1	TRBV24-1	CATSDRRGLAGAYNEQFF	TGTGCCACCAGTGATCGAAGGGGACTAGCGGGAGCCTACAATGAGCAGTTCTTC
few	TRBD2	TRBJ2-1	TRBV9	CASSDGTSGRNRKNEQFF	TGTGCCAGCAGCGACGGGACTAGCGGGAGAAACAGGAAGAATGAGCAGTTCTTC
-	-	TRBJ2-1	TRBV3-1	CASSHDGEQFF	TGTGCCAGCAGCCATGATGGAGAGCAGTTCTTC
-	TRBD2	TRBJ2-3	TRBV6-1	CASSRPGTSGGDTQYF	TGTGCCAGCAGCCGACCAGGGACTAGCGGGGGAGATACGCAGTATTTT
-	-	TRBJ1-1	TRBV7-9	CASSLGSFYTEAFF	TGTGCCAGCAGCTTGGGATCATTTTACACTGAAGCTTTCTTT
-	TRBD1	TRBJ2-1	TRBV10-3	CAISPGQQYNEQFF	TGTGCCATCAGTCCGGGACAGCAATACAATGAGCAGTTCTTC
many	TRBD2	TRBJ2-1	TRBV12-3/TRBV12-4	CASSPSGSGRDEQFF	TGTGCCAGCAGCCCTTCGGGTAGCGGGAGGGATGAGCAGTTCTTC
-	-	TRBJ2-5	TRBV6-1	CASSEGGTGTGTQYF	TGTGCCAGCAGTGAAGGCGGGACGGGGACGGGGACCCAGTACTTC
few	-	TRBJ1-1	TRBV29-1	CSTIQGSHTEAFF	TGCAGCACTATACAGGGATCACACACTGAAGCTTTCTTT
-	TRBD2	TRBJ2-3	TRBV6-1	CASRKRGGLDTQYF	TGTGCCAGCAGGAAGCGGGGGGGCCTGGATACGCAGTATTTT
-	TRBD1	TRBJ2-3	TRBV20-1	CSARDGDRGPDTQYF	TGCAGTGCTAGAGATGGTGACAGGGGGCCTGATACGCAGTATTTT
-	TRBD1	TRBJ2-1	TRBV7-2	CASSLYGTASYNEQFF	TGTGCCAGCAGCCTATATGGGACAGCCTCCTACAATGAGCAGTTCTTC
-	-	TRBJ2-5	TRBV20-1	CSAPGMGETQYF	TGCAGTGCTCCCGGGATGGGGGAGACCCAGTACTTC
-	TRBD2	TRBJ2-7	TRBV9	CASSHLGRGSSYEQYF	TGTGCCAGCAGCCATTTGGGGAGGGGCTCCTCCTACGAGCAGTACTTC
-	TRBD2	TRBJ2-1	TRBV24-1	CATSDFGGRASYNEQFF	TGTGCCACCAGTGATTTTGGCGGGAGGGCCTCCTACAATGAGCAGTTCTTC
-	TRBD1	TRBJ1-2	TRBV5-4	CASSPRDRGIDYTF	TGTGCCAGCAGCCCCCGGGACAGGGGTATAGACTACACCTTC
few	-	TRBJ1-5	TRBV12-3/TRBV12-4	CASSLQDQPQHF	TGTGCCAGCAGTTTACAAGATCAGCCCCAGCATTTT
few	TRBD2	TRBJ2-1	TRBV10-3	CAISESLAGGPNEQFF	TGTGCCATCAGTGAGTCGCTAGCGGGAGGGCCTAATGAGCAGTTCTTC
few	-	TRBJ1-2	TRBV3-1	CASSATGTFYTF	TGTGCCAGCAGCGCTACAGGTACCTTCTACACCTTC
-	TRBD1	TRBJ2-6	TRBV20-1	CSARARTGGSGANVLTF	TGCAGTGCTAGAGCAAGGACAGGGGGTTCTGGGGCCAACGTCCTGACTTTC
-	TRBD2	TRBJ2-3	TRBV13	CASRDSGSMSTQYF	TGTGCCAGCAGGGATAGCGGGAGTATGAGTACGCAGTATTTT
-	TRBD1	TRBJ2-5	TRBV2	CASSGTGWWETQYF	TGTGCCAGCAGCGGGACAGGGTGGTGGGAGACCCAGTACTTC
-	-	TRBJ2-3	TRBV28	CASKEGPDTQYF	TGTGCCAGCAAAGAGGGGCCAGATACGCAGTATTTT
-	-	TRBJ2-5	TRBV10-3	CAISREPSRETQYF	TGTGCCATCAGTCGGGAACCAAGCAGGGAGACCCAGTACTTC
-	-	TRBJ2-7	TRBV5-5	CASSLIGTYEQYF	TGTGCCAGCAGCTTAATAGGAACCTACGAGCAGTACTTC
-	-	TRBJ1-3	TRBV6-1	CASSPGHLSSGNTIYF	TGTGCCAGCAGTCCAGGACACCTCAGCTCTGGAAACACCATATATTTT
-	TRBD2	TRBJ2-1	TRBV6-1	CASSDERLAGGLYNEQFF	TGTGCCAGCAGTGACGAGCGACTAGCGGGAGGTTTATACAATGAGCAGTTCTTC
few	-	TRBJ2-7	TRBV3-1	CASSLLDYEQYF	TGTGCCAGCAGCCTCTTGGACTACGAGCAGTACTTC
-	-	TRBJ1-4	TRBV7-2	CASRFAGPGEKLFF	TGTGCCAGCAGGTTCGCCGGGCCCGGTGAAAAACTGTTTTTT
-	TRBD2	TRBJ2-1	TRBV19	CASSIDSGRDNEQFF	TGTGCCAGTAGTATTGATAGCGGGAGGGATAATGAGCAGTTCTTC